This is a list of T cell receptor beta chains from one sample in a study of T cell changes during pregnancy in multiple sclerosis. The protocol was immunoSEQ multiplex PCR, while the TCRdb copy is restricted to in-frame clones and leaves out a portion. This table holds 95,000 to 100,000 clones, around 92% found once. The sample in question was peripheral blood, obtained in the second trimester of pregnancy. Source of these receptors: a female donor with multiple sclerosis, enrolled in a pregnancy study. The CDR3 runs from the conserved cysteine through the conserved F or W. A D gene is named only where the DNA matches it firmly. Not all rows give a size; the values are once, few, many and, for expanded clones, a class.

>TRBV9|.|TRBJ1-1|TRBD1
CASSVAGNRGDTEAFF
TGTGCCAGCAGCGTAGCCGGCAACAGGGGAGACACTGAAGCTTTCTTT
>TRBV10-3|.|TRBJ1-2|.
CAIRQVLNYGYTF
TGTGCCATCAGACAGGTTTTAAACTATGGCTACACCTTC
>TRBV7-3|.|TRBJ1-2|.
CASSLTGGEVYGYTF
TGTGCCAGCAGCTTAACGGGTGGAGAGGTCTATGGCTACACCTTC
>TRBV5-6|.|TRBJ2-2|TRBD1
CASSFTGVGSGELFF
TGTGCCAGCAGCTTTACAGGGGTAGGGTCCGGGGAGCTGTTTTTT
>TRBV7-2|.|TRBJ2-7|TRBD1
CASSMRQGRGLNEQYF
TGTGCCAGCAGCATGCGACAGGGACGTGGCCTCAACGAGCAGTACTTC
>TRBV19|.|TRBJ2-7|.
CASSTAGTRAYEQYF
TGTGCCAGTAGTACCGCAGGGACAAGGGCCTACGAGCAGTACTTC
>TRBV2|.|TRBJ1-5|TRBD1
CASSDGRGLDQPQHF
TGTGCCAGCAGTGATGGCAGGGGGCTGGATCAGCCCCAGCATTTT
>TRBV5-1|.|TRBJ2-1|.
CASSSYLPAGATYNEQFF
TGCGCCAGCAGCTCCTACCTTCCGGCAGGGGCTACTTACAATGAGCAGTTCTTC
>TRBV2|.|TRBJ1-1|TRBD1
CASSLGTGSTEAFF
TGTGCCAGCAGTCTAGGGACAGGGTCCACTGAAGCTTTCTTT
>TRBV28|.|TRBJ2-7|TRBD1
CASSLWAGTGQGEQYF
TGTGCCAGCAGTTTATGGGCCGGGACAGGGCAGGGAGAGCAGTACTTC
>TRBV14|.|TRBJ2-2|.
CASSPGVNTGELFF
TGTGCCAGCAGTCCCGGGGTGAACACCGGGGAGCTGTTTTTT
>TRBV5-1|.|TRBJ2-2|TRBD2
CASSLAPSGSGNTGELFF
TGCGCCAGCAGCTTGGCCCCTAGCGGGAGTGGGAACACCGGGGAGCTGTTTTTT
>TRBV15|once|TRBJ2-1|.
CATSRVGTLGNEQFF
TGTGCCACCAGCAGAGTAGGGACTTTAGGCAATGAGCAGTTCTTC
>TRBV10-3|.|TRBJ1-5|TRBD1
CAISTGAPGNQPQHF
TGTGCCATCAGTACAGGGGCGCCGGGCAATCAGCCCCAGCATTTT
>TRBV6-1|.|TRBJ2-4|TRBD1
CASGAGGQNIQYF
TGTGCCAGCGGCGCAGGGGGCCAAAACATTCAGTACTTC
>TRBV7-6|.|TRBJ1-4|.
CASSQGDREKLFF
TGTGCCAGCAGCCAAGGGGATAGGGAAAAACTGTTTTTT
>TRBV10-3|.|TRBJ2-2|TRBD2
CAISEFSSGNTGELFF
TGTGCCATCAGTGAGTTCTCTAGCGGGAACACCGGGGAGCTGTTTTTT
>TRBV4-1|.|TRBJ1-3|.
CASSHVPAGPGLVTIYF
TGCGCCAGCAGCCATGTTCCGGCGGGGCCAGGGTTAGTCACCATATATTTT
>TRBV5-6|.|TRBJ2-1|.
CASSFSGSPLNEQFF
TGTGCCAGCAGCTTTTCCGGGTCCCCCCTTAATGAGCAGTTCTTC
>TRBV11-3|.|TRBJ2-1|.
CASSLGERQASYNEQFF
TGTGCCAGCAGCTTAGGGGAGCGGCAGGCATCCTACAATGAGCAGTTCTTC
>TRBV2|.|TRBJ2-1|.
CASSAGGLARNEQFF
TGTGCCAGCAGTGCCGGCGGTCTAGCCCGTAATGAGCAGTTCTTC
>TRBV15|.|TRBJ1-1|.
CATSRDRGMNTEAFF
TGTGCCACCAGCAGAGATCGAGGGATGAACACTGAAGCTTTCTTT
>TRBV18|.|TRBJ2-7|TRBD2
CASSPSMVAGSATYEQYF
TGTGCCAGCTCACCTTCGATGGTAGCGGGATCAGCTACCTACGAGCAGTACTTC
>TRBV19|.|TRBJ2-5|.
CASSIDASARYQETQYF
TGTGCCAGTAGTATAGATGCTAGCGCCCGTTACCAAGAGACCCAGTACTTC
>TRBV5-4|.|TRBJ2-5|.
CASSPPAEETQYF
TGTGCCAGCAGCCCCCCAGCGGAAGAGACCCAGTACTTC
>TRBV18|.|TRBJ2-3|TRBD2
CASSPLGAGGADTQYF
TGTGCCAGCTCACCATTAGGAGCGGGAGGGGCAGATACGCAGTATTTT
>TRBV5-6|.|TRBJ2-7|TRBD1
CASSLSSEGHQGVPYEQYF
TGTGCCAGCAGCTTGTCGTCAGAGGGTCACCAGGGGGTCCCCTACGAGCAGTACTTC
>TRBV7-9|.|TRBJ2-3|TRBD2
CASSFTGSGLARDTQYF
TGTGCCAGCAGCTTTACAGGGTCGGGACTAGCTCGGGATACGCAGTATTTT
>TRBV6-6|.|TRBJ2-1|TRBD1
CASSNRGQGHYNEQFF
TGTGCCAGCAGTAACCGAGGACAGGGACACTACAATGAGCAGTTCTTC
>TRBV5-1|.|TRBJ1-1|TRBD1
CASSLDRIGTEAFF
TGCGCCAGCAGCCTGGACAGGATCGGCACTGAAGCTTTCTTT
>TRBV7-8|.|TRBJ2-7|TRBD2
CASSSTSGSGNEQYF
TGTGCCAGCAGCTCGACTAGCGGGAGTGGAAACGAGCAGTACTTC
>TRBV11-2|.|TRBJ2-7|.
CASSSLRWAREQYF
TGTGCCAGCAGTTCCCTTAGGTGGGCTCGCGAGCAGTACTTC
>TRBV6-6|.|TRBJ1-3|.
CASSYWATSGNTIYF
TGTGCCAGCAGTTACTGGGCTACCTCTGGAAACACCATATATTTT
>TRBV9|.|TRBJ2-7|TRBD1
CASSVDLGTAPYEQYF
TGTGCCAGCAGCGTAGACCTCGGGACAGCACCTTACGAGCAGTACTTC
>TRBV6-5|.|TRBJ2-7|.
CASSYRGWQYF
TGTGCCAGCAGTTATAGGGGTTGGCAGTACTTC
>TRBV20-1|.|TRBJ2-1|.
CSARDLLRAFF
TGCAGTGCTAGAGATCTTTTGAGAGCGTTCTTC
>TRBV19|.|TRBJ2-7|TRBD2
CASSPKGLAPYEQYF
TGTGCCAGTAGTCCGAAGGGACTAGCTCCCTACGAGCAGTACTTC
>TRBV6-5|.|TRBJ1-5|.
CASLTGRPSYQPQHF
TGTGCCAGCTTAACAGGCAGACCAAGCTATCAGCCCCAGCATTTT
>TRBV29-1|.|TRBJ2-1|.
CSVEGTPRNEQFF
TGCAGCGTTGAAGGCACTCCTCGAAATGAGCAGTTCTTC
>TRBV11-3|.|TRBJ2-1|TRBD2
CASSRGLAGGNEQFF
TGTGCCAGCAGCCGCGGACTAGCGGGAGGGAATGAGCAGTTCTTC
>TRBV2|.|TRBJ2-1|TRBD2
CASMGGLAFDEQFF
TGTGCCAGCATGGGCGGACTAGCTTTCGATGAGCAGTTCTTC
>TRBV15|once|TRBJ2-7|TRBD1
CATSRELNWDRRLYEQYF
TGTGCCACCAGCAGAGAATTGAATTGGGACAGGCGGCTCTACGAGCAGTACTTC
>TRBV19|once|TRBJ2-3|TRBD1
CASGTGGRTDTQYF
TGTGCCAGCGGGACAGGGGGCAGAACAGATACGCAGTATTTT
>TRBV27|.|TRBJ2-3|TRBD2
CASSLSGTSGRTDTQYF
TGTGCCAGCAGTTTGTCCGGGACTAGCGGGAGGACAGATACGCAGTATTTT
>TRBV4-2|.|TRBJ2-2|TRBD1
CASSQGTGTTGELFF
TGTGCCAGCAGCCAAGGGACAGGGACGACCGGGGAGCTGTTTTTT
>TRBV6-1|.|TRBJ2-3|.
CASGRLAGITDTQYF
TGTGCCAGTGGGCGTCTGGCGGGGATCACAGATACGCAGTATTTT
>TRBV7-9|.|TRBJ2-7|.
CASSLVLGVSYEQYF
TGTGCCAGCAGCTTAGTTTTAGGAGTCTCCTACGAGCAGTACTTC
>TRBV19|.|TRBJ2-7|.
CASSIVAGSYEQYF
TGTGCCAGTAGTATAGTAGCAGGGTCGTACGAGCAGTACTTC
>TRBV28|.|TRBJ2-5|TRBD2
CASTGRPERGGETQYF
TGTGCCAGCACTGGCCGGCCGGAGCGGGGGGGGGAGACCCAGTACTTC
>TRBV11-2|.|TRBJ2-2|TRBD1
CASSVRRTGRNFTGELFF
TGTGCCAGCAGCGTACGACGGACAGGGCGAAACTTCACCGGGGAGCTGTTTTTT
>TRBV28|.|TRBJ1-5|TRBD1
CASRLRQGNSNQPQHF
TGTGCCAGCAGGCTAAGACAGGGGAATAGCAATCAGCCCCAGCATTTT
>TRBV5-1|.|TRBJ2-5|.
CASSPGYQETQYF
TGCGCCAGCAGCCCGGGGTACCAAGAGACCCAGTACTTC
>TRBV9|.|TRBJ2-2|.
CASSARDTGELFF
TGTGCCAGCAGCGCGCGGGACACCGGGGAGCTGTTTTTT
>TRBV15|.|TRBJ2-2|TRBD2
CATSRELAGDIPGELFF
TGTGCCACCAGCAGAGAACTAGCGGGAGATATCCCCGGGGAGCTGTTTTTT
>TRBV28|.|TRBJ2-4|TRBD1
CASSRPGTGNRLAKNIQYF
TGTGCCAGCAGTCGTCCCGGGACAGGGAACAGACTAGCCAAAAACATTCAGTACTTC
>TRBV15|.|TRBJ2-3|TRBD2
CATSRSIAGGQTDTQYF
TGTGCCACCAGCAGATCGATAGCGGGAGGGCAAACAGATACGCAGTATTTT
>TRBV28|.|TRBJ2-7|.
CATLLRGEQYF
TGTGCCACGCTCCTCCGCGGCGAGCAGTACTTC
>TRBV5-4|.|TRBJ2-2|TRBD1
CASSLGGQGRSGELFF
TGTGCCAGCAGCTTGGGGGGACAGGGACGGAGCGGGGAGCTGTTTTTT
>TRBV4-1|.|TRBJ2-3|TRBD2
CASSRWSSGGVTDTQYF
TGCGCCAGCAGCCGCTGGAGTAGCGGGGGGGTCACAGATACGCAGTATTTT
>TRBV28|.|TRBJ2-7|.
CASSPHTGTPSPGYF
TGTGCCAGCAGTCCTCACACAGGGACCCCCTCTCCGGGGTACTTC